The rows below give T cell receptor beta chains drawn from one sample of a study of CD8 T cells in ankylosing spondylitis. MiXCR, applied by TCRdb to the 5' RACE reads, yields one record per CDR3 protein. The data hold some 150,000 distinct CDR3 sequences, with approximately 44% observed a single time. The sequencing input was synovial fluid, either unsorted or a sorted T cell fraction (not recorded which). The receptor source for this set is a male donor with ankylosing spondylitis. The CDR3 runs from the conserved cysteine through the conserved F or W. The order of the fields is J gene, clone size, V gene, D gene, CDR3 protein, CDR3 DNA. The D gene is left open where the match is weak. Clone size appears in some rows only: once, few, many, or a class for an expanded clone.

J gene: TRBJ2-1; clone size: many; V gene: TRBV12-3/TRBV12-4; D gene: -; CDR3 protein: CASSLASRDPNEQFF; CDR3 DNA: TGTGCCAGCAGTTTAGCGTCTAGGGACCCGAATGAGCAGTTCTTC
J gene: TRBJ2-7; clone size: few; V gene: TRBV11-2; D gene: -; CDR3 protein: CASSHPIGRAGYEQYF; CDR3 DNA: TGTGCCAGCAGTCACCCCATAGGACGGGCGGGCTACGAGCAGTACTTC
J gene: TRBJ2-4; clone size: -; V gene: TRBV12-5; D gene: -; CDR3 protein: CASGPRAVAKNIQYF; CDR3 DNA: TGTGCTAGTGGTCCCCGGGCGGTAGCCAAAAACATTCAGTACTTC
J gene: TRBJ2-7; clone size: few; V gene: TRBV15; D gene: TRBD2; CDR3 protein: CATSSGLAGIFYEQYF; CDR3 DNA: TGTGCCACCAGCAGTGGACTAGCGGGGATATTCTACGAGCAGTACTTC
J gene: TRBJ2-1; clone size: -; V gene: TRBV4-1; D gene: -; CDR3 protein: CASSSTHYQASYNEQFF; CDR3 DNA: TGCGCCAGCAGCTCCACCCACTATCAGGCTTCCTACAATGAGCAGTTCTTC
J gene: TRBJ2-1; clone size: many; V gene: TRBV20-1; D gene: TRBD2; CDR3 protein: CSASGGAIDEQFF; CDR3 DNA: TGCAGTGCTAGCGGGGGGGCCATAGATGAGCAGTTCTTC
J gene: TRBJ1-2; clone size: -; V gene: TRBV20-1; D gene: -; CDR3 protein: CSARDLTADYGYTF; CDR3 DNA: TGCAGTGCTAGAGATTTGACAGCTGACTATGGCTACACCTTC
J gene: TRBJ2-1; clone size: -; V gene: TRBV5-8; D gene: -; CDR3 protein: CASSPRPQGLDNEQFF; CDR3 DNA: TGTGCCAGCAGCCCTAGACCTCAGGGTTTGGACAATGAGCAGTTCTTC
J gene: TRBJ2-1; clone size: -; V gene: TRBV7-9; D gene: -; CDR3 protein: CASSLRDNEQFF; CDR3 DNA: TGTGCCAGCAGCCTCAGGGACAATGAGCAGTTCTTC
J gene: TRBJ2-5; clone size: -; V gene: TRBV9; D gene: -; CDR3 protein: CASSVTGLETQYF; CDR3 DNA: TGTGCCAGCAGCGTGACGGGACTAGAGACCCAGTACTTC
J gene: TRBJ2-3; clone size: -; V gene: TRBV12-3/TRBV12-4; D gene: -; CDR3 protein: CASSPSITPLITDTQYF; CDR3 DNA: TGTGCCAGCAGTCCCTCAATTACGCCCCTTATCACAGATACGCAGTATTTT
J gene: TRBJ2-3; clone size: few; V gene: TRBV30; D gene: -; CDR3 protein: CALTNPGSSTDTQYF; CDR3 DNA: TGTGCCTTAACAAATCCCGGCTCTAGCACAGATACGCAGTATTTT
J gene: TRBJ1-1; clone size: -; V gene: TRBV5-6; D gene: -; CDR3 protein: CASSLVGMNTEAFF; CDR3 DNA: TGTGCCAGCAGCTTGGTGGGGATGAACACTGAAGCTTTCTTT
J gene: TRBJ2-5; clone size: -; V gene: TRBV29-1; D gene: -; CDR3 protein: CSVERGLIQETQYF; CDR3 DNA: TGCAGCGTTGAAAGGGGACTTATACAAGAGACCCAGTACTTC
J gene: TRBJ2-7; clone size: -; V gene: TRBV6-2/TRBV6-3; D gene: TRBD1; CDR3 protein: CASSPTGLYEQYF; CDR3 DNA: TGTGCCAGCAGCCCGACAGGGCTATACGAGCAGTACTTC
J gene: TRBJ1-6; clone size: few; V gene: TRBV27; D gene: TRBD1; CDR3 protein: CASSLTGGSNSPLHF; CDR3 DNA: TGTGCCAGCAGCCTTACAGGGGGCAGTAATTCACCCCTCCACTTT
J gene: TRBJ1-1; clone size: -; V gene: TRBV3-1; D gene: TRBD1; CDR3 protein: CASSQVPLRQGNTEAFF; CDR3 DNA: TGTGCCAGCAGCCAAGTCCCTTTGAGACAGGGGAACACTGAAGCTTTCTTT
J gene: TRBJ2-1; clone size: many; V gene: TRBV28; D gene: -; CDR3 protein: CASSSPMSSYNEQFF; CDR3 DNA: TGTGCCAGCAGTTCTCCTATGAGCTCCTACAATGAGCAGTTCTTC
J gene: TRBJ2-1; clone size: -; V gene: TRBV4-1; D gene: -; CDR3 protein: CASSHPTWDEQFF; CDR3 DNA: TGCGCCAGCAGCCACCCAACTTGGGATGAGCAGTTCTTC